This TCR beta chain was captured in a study of T-cell reconstitution after alpha-beta-depleted transplantation in children. This clonotype has just a few counts. As it was prepared, the TCRbeta library received unique molecular identifiers. TCRdb independently ran MiXCR on the PCR reads; one entry per CDR3 protein. The table lists nearly 550,000 distinct CDR3 sequences, around 16% of them singletons, with 3.3% in the top ten. The sample in question was PBMCs from the stem cell graft donor, obtained from the stem cell graft. This TCR was recovered from a human donor who donated a stem cell graft to a child with acute lymphoblastic leukemia.

The CDR3, as DNA: TGCGCCAGCAGCGACGCGCTCAGGATGAACACTGAAGCTTTCTTT. Protein sequence: CASSDALRMNTEAFF. The chain is built from TRBV5-1 and TRBJ1-1; D uncertain. The CDR3 runs 15 residues. CDR1 and CDR2 (germline): SGHRS, YFSETQ. Trimming took 4 bases from V and 0 from J, leaving 13 bases between them.